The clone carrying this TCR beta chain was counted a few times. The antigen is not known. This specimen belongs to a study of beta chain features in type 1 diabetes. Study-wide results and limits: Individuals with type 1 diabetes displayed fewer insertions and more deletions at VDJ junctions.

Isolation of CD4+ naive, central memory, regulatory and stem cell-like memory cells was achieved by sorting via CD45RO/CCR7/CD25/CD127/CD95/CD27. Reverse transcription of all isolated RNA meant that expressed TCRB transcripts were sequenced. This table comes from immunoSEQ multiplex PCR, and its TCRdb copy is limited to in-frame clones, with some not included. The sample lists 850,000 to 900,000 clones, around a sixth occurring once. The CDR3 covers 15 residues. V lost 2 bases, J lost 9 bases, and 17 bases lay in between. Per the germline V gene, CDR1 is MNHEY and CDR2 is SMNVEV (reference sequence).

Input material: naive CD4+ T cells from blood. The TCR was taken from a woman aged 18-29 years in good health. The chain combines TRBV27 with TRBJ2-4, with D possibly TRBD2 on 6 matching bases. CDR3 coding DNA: TGTGCCAGCAGTTTAGAGGGGAGGAGTAGCGGCATTCAGTACTTC. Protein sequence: CASSLEGRSSGIQYF.